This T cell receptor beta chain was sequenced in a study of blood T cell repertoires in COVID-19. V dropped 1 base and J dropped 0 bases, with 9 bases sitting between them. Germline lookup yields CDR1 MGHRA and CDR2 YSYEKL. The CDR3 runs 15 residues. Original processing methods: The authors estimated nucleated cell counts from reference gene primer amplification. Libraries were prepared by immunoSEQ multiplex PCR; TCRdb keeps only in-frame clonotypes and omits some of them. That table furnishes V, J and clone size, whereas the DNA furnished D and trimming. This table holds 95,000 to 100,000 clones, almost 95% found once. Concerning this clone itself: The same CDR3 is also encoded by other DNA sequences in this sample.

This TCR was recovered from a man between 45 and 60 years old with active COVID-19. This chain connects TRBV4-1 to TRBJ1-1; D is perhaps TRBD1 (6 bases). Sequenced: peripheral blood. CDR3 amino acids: CASSQGGQLNTEAFF. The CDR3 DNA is TGCGCCAGCAGCCAAGGTGGACAGCTGAACACTGAAGCTTTCTTT.